The clone carrying this T cell receptor (beta chain) turned up a few times. Its antigen remains unidentified. The junction departs from germline at one end; a sequencing error may be responsible. The sample originates from a study of cytomegalovirus exposure and HLA in healthy donors. Findings and limits, study-wide: An analysis was carried out at a later point. It showed that HLA-associated TCR beta chains were more clonally expanded than equally common non-associated chains.

It was with 60 Vbeta and 13 Jbeta primers that the PCR ran. This table comes from immunoSEQ multiplex PCR, and its TCRdb copy is limited to in-frame clones, with some not included. The table lists 150,000 to 200,000 clones, roughly 79% of them singletons. The TCR was taken from a male donor in good health and CMV-seropositive. The sample taken for sequencing was PBMCs.

For the CDR3, the DNA is TGTGCCAGCAGCTTCGGGACAACTGGAGCTTTCTTT. Protein product: CASSFGTTGAFF. This sequence joins TRBV13 and TRBJ1-1, with D possibly being TRBD1 (6 bases). Germline V gene lookup returns CDR1 PRHDT and CDR2 FYEKMQ (reference sequence). The CDR3 consists of 12 residues.